The 20 T cell receptor beta chains below come from one sample, sequenced in a study of cytomegalovirus exposure and HLA in healthy donors. It was with 60 Vbeta and 13 Jbeta primers that the PCR ran. The repertoire was sequenced with immunoSEQ multiplex PCR; TCRdb's copy has only in-frame clones and lacks some. The data show 120,000 or so clones, around 75% seen once. The specimen sequenced was PBMCs. These receptors were collected from a woman aged 45 to 65 in good health and CMV-seropositive.

The CDR3 reads CASSLWGSGGLKSYEQYF. CDR3 coding DNA: TGTGCCAGCAGCTTATGGGGTAGCGGGGGGCTCAAATCCTACGAGCAGTACTTC. This chain joins TRBV11-3 and TRBJ2-7; 10 bases match TRBD2. Germline V gene lookup returns CDR1 SGHNT and CDR2 YENEEA. This CDR3 has 18 residues. J gave up 1 base and V 2 bases, and 11 bases lay outside the gene matches.

The V gene is TRBV7-6, the J gene TRBJ2-5, with D perhaps matching TRBD1 (6 bases). V lost 3 bases to trimming and J lost 4 bases, with 15 bases between them. There are 15 residues in the CDR3. Germline CDR1 SGHVS, CDR2 FNYEAQ. As DNA, the CDR3 is TGTGCCAGCAGCTTTGAGTGGGGGCGAGGAGAGACCCAGTACTTC. It encodes CASSFEWGRGETQYF.

The chain links TRBV19 to TRBJ2-7; 8 bases are shared with TRBD2. There are 16 residues in the CDR3. Losses at the gene ends were 4 bases for V and 4 bases for J; bases not matched to a gene: 12. Germline values: CDR1 LNHDA, CDR2 SQIVND (reference sequence). The CDR3 reads CASSTPLGSGRYEQYF. In DNA form, the CDR3 reads TGTGCCAGTAGTACTCCCCTTGGGAGCGGGAGATACGAGCAGTACTTC. The whole variable domain, filled in from reference TRBV19 and TRBJ2-7, reads DGGITQSPKYLFRKEGQNVTLSCEQNLNHDAMYWYRQDPGQGLRLIYYSQIVNDFQKGDIAEGYSVSREKKESFPLTVTSAQKNPTAFYLCASSTPLGSGRYEQYFGPGTRLTVT.

The rearrangement uses TRBV7-9 and TRBJ1-5, with 7 bases that match TRBD1. This CDR3 contains 15 residues. The germline V gene encodes CDR1 SEHNR and CDR2 FQNEAQ (reference sequence). V trimming: 3 bases; J trimming: 9 bases; junction bases outside the gene matches: 11. CDR3 coding DNA: TGTGCCAGCAGCTTGGACACAGGGGTGAGATGGCCCCAGCATTTT. It is translated as CASSLDTGVRWPQHF.

The CDR3 DNA follows: TGCGCCAGCAGCTTGGGGGGACAGGCGAGCACAGATACGCAGTATTTT. Its protein is CASSLGGQASTDTQYF. The V call is TRBV5-1, the J call TRBJ2-3, with 8 bases aligning to TRBD1. CDR1 is SGHRS and CDR2 is YFSETQ in the germline V gene. V shed 0 bases and J 0 bases; nucleotides not matched to a gene: 3. This CDR3 spans 16 amino acids.

The chain joins TRBV7-2 to TRBJ2-7; 10 bases line up with TRBD2. Trimming took 2 bases from V and 7 from J; bases not matched to a gene: 5. CDR3 length: 14 amino acids. The germline CDR1 and CDR2 sequences are SGHTA and FQGNSA. In DNA form, the CDR3 reads TGTGCCAGCAGCTTAAGCGGGAGGGCGCGGGAGCAGTACTTC. Protein: CASSLSGRAREQYF. The full variable domain, in which reference TRBV7-2 and TRBJ2-7 provide the parts outside the CDR3, is GAGVSQSPSNKVTEKGKDVELRCDPISGHTALYWYRQSLGQGLEFLIYFQGNSAPDKSGLPSDRFSAERTGGSVSTLTIQRTQQEDSAVYLCASSLSGRAREQYFGPGTRLTVT.

CDR3 residues: CASQAGPDTEAFF. CDR3 nucleotides: TGTGCCAGCCAGGCGGGCCCGGACACTGAAGCTTTCTTT. The gene calls are TRBV5-4 and TRBJ1-1; D remains unclear. This CDR3 has 13 amino acids. CDR1 SGHNT and CDR2 YYREEE come from the germline V gene (reference sequence). Trimming pared 7 bases from V and 3 bases from J, leaving 13 bases between.

The chain employs TRBV6-5 and TRBJ2-7, with D unresolved. CDR1 MNHEY and CDR2 SVGAGI come from the germline V gene. There are 13 residues in the CDR3. V was clipped by 6 bases and J by 0 bases, with 9 bases between them. The CDR3 is CASSPSSSYEQYF. The CDR3 nucleotides read TGTGCCAGCAGCCCGTCGAGCTCCTACGAGCAGTACTTC.

The rearrangement links TRBV19 to TRBJ1-2; the match to TRBD1 covers 8 bases. The CDR3 totals 11 residues. Germline trimming cut 8 bases from V and 7 bases from J; bases unmatched to any gene: 3. Germline loops: CDR1 LNHDA, CDR2 SQIVND (reference sequence). The CDR3 DNA is TGTGCCAGTCGACAGGGGATTGGCTACACCTTC. This codes for CASRQGIGYTF. Filled out from reference TRBV19 and TRBJ1-2, the complete variable domain reads DGGITQSPKYLFRKEGQNVTLSCEQNLNHDAMYWYRQDPGQGLRLIYYSQIVNDFQKGDIAEGYSVSREKKESFPLTVTSAQKNPTAFYLCASRQGIGYTFGSGTRLTVV.

This clone was seen only once. Additional DNA sequences in this sample encode the identical CDR3. CDR3 protein: CATSRDRGNQPQHF. CDR3 nucleotides: TGTGCCACCAGCAGGGACAGGGGCAATCAGCCCCAGCATTTT. The chain links TRBV15 to TRBJ1-5, with 8 bases fitting TRBD1. The CDR3 has 14 residues. CDR1 LNHNV and CDR2 YYDKDF come from the germline V gene (reference sequence). Trimming at V came to 3 bases and at J to 2 bases, leaving 0 bases not matched to a gene.

The chain joins TRBV5-5 to TRBJ1-5, with a weak D call TRBD1 (6 bases). CDR3 length: 17 amino acids. The germline V gene encodes CDR1 SGHKS and CDR2 YYEKEE (reference sequence). Deletions cut 4 bases from V and 3 bases from J, with 20 bases between. The CDR3 is CASSRKGDQGINQPQHF. The DNA of the CDR3 is TGTGCCAGCAGCCGGAAGGGGGACCAAGGGATCAATCAGCCCCAGCATTTT.

CDR3 DNA: TGTGCCAGCAGTTCACAGGGGGGCAACACTGAAGCTTTCTTT. It yields the protein CASSSQGGNTEAFF. This chain uses TRBV7-9 with TRBJ1-1, with 8 nucleotides matching TRBD1. Germline CDR1 is SEHNR and CDR2 is FQNEAQ (reference sequence). This CDR3 has 14 amino acids. Trimming took 6 bases from V and 2 from J; bases not matched to a gene: 5.

J is TRBJ1-6 and V is TRBV19; D might be TRBD1 (6 bases). The CDR3 extends over 17 amino acids. Germline V gives CDR1 LNHDA, CDR2 SQIVND (reference sequence). With 4 bases removed from V and 3 bases from J, the gap between germline ends came to 16 bases. CDR3 loop: CASSTELQGIYNSPLHF. CDR3 nucleotide sequence: TGTGCCAGTAGTACTGAATTACAGGGCATCTATAATTCACCCCTCCACTTT. The entire variable domain, with the rest obtained from reference TRBV19 and TRBJ1-6, is as follows: DGGITQSPKYLFRKEGQNVTLSCEQNLNHDAMYWYRQDPGQGLRLIYYSQIVNDFQKGDIAEGYSVSREKKESFPLTVTSAQKNPTAFYLCASSTELQGIYNSPLHFGNGTRLTVT.

The gene calls are TRBV13 and TRBJ2-1, with 11 bases matching TRBD2. CDR3 length: 16 residues. The V gene's germline CDR1 is PRHDT and CDR2 FYEKMQ (reference sequence). Trimming took 5 bases from V and 6 from J; bases not matched to a gene: 9. The CDR3 is CASSPRVAGGVNEQFF. CDR3 in DNA: TGTGCCAGCAGCCCAAGGGTAGCGGGAGGGGTCAATGAGCAGTTCTTC.

In its sample, this clone was seen once. The J gene is TRBJ2-1, the V gene TRBV5-1; the match to TRBD1 covers 9 bases. Germline values: CDR1 SGHRS, CDR2 YFSETQ. The length of the CDR3 is 13 residues. Germline trimming cut 4 bases from V and 7 bases from J; bases unmatched to any gene: 3. In DNA, the CDR3 is TGCGCCAGCAGCCACGACAGGGGGAATGAGCAGTTCTTC. This encodes CASSHDRGNEQFF.

The chain recombines TRBV5-1 with TRBJ2-3; D perhaps matches TRBD1 (5 bases). The CDR3 spans 15 residues. Germline V CDR1 and CDR2: SGHRS, YFSETQ. Trimming shortened V by 0 bases and J by 2 bases, and 10 bases separated the two germline ends. The CDR3: CASSLDRSHTDTQYF. In nucleotides, the CDR3 is TGCGCCAGCAGCTTGGACAGGTCCCACACAGATACGCAGTATTTT.

J is TRBJ2-5 and V is TRBV12-5; 14 bases agree with TRBD2. The length of the CDR3 is 16 residues. The germline V gene encodes CDR1 LGHNT and CDR2 FRNRAP. Trimming removed 1 base from V and 6 bases from J; junction bases left unmatched: 4. CDR3 nucleotides: TGTGCTAGTGGTTTGGCAGGGACTAGCGGGGGACAGACCCAGTACTTC. Encoded protein: CASGLAGTSGGQTQYF.

The chain links TRBV30 to TRBJ1-3; D call uncertain. The germline V gene has CDR1 GTSNPN and CDR2 SVGIG (reference sequence). V was cut by 4 bases and J by 4 bases, with 11 bases left in between. The CDR3 sequence is 13 residues long. CDR3 sequence: CAWKLTGGNTIYF. The CDR3 DNA reads TGTGCCTGGAAATTAACGGGGGGAAACACCATATATTTT.

V usage is TRBV5-1 and J usage is TRBJ2-5; no reliable D call. Germline CDR1 is SGHRS and CDR2 is YFSETQ. The V end lost 7 bases, the J end lost 1 base, and 8 bases lay between the germline ends. This CDR3 region has 12 residues. The CDR3 spells CASPYFQETQYF. CDR3 nucleotide sequence: TGCGCCAGCCCCTATTTCCAAGAGACCCAGTACTTC. Full variable domain (outside the CDR3, taken from reference TRBV5-1 and TRBJ2-5): KAGVTQTPRYLIKTRGQQVTLSCSPISGHRSVSWYQQTPGQGLQFLFEYFSETQRNKGNFPGRFSGRQFSNSRSEMNVSTLELGDSALYLCASPYFQETQYFGPGTRLLVL.

With regard to this clone: One end of the junction fails to match germline, which may point to a read error. The chain links TRBV7-9 to TRBJ1-1; possibly TRBD1 for D (6 bases). Germline assignment: CDR1 SEHNR and CDR2 FQNEAQ (reference sequence). This CDR3 region has 15 residues. The DNA for the CDR3 is TGTGCCAGCAACTTAGTGGGGGCAGAAGGAACTGAAGCTTTCTTT. Translation gives CASNLVGAEGTEAFF.